The sequence of this T cell receptor (beta chain) was determined in a study of cytomegalovirus exposure and HLA in healthy donors. Study findings and constraints: Researchers counted about 150 TCR beta chains as cytomegalovirus-associated. Researchers left out some V segments, among them TRBV6-2 and TRBV6-3, as indistinguishable. In a later analysis, at a false discovery rate of 0.05, 17,000 or so TCR beta sequences matched HLA alleles.

The PCR ran on 60 Vbeta and 13 Jbeta primers. The protocol was immunoSEQ multiplex PCR, while the TCRdb copy is restricted to in-frame clones and leaves out a portion. The data contain 130,000 to 150,000 clones, roughly three quarters of them singletons. Germline loops: CDR1 SGHRS, CDR2 YFSETQ. V lost 1 base to trimming and J lost 0 bases, with 14 bases between them. This CDR3 region has 16 residues. Notes on this clone: As yet, its antigen is unknown.

Sequencing used PBMCs. V and J are TRBV5-1 and TRBJ2-7; tentative D call: TRBD2 (6 bases). The clonotype was recovered from a man aged 18 to 29 in good health and CMV-seronegative. The CDR3 DNA sequence: TGCGCCAGCAGCTTGTATGGGGGGAGCGACTCCTACGAGCAGTACTTC. It encodes CASSLYGGSDSYEQYF.